Here is one T cell receptor (beta chain) with its context. What it recognizes is unknown. The sample is drawn from a study of cytomegalovirus exposure and HLA in healthy donors. Study observations and caveats: Subsequent analysis found a tendency for first-cohort TCR clusters to co-occur within the 110 or so validation repertoires.

TCRdb's table, derived via immunoSEQ multiplex PCR, lists solely in-frame clones and lacks some. This sample has roughly 70,000 clones; about 82% occur once, and the top ten carry 3%. There are 15 residues in the CDR3. Germline trimming cut 2 bases from V and 4 bases from J; bases unmatched to any gene: 6. Germline V gives CDR1 KGHSH, CDR2 LQKENI. The clonotype originates from a man aged 25 to 40 in good health and CMV-seronegative. Sequencing was done on a sample of PBMCs. V and J are TRBV18 and TRBJ2-7; 9 bases agree with TRBD1. This CDR3 reads CASSPRGQGTYEQYF. In DNA, the CDR3 is TGTGCCAGCTCACCAAGAGGACAGGGGACTTACGAGCAGTACTTC.